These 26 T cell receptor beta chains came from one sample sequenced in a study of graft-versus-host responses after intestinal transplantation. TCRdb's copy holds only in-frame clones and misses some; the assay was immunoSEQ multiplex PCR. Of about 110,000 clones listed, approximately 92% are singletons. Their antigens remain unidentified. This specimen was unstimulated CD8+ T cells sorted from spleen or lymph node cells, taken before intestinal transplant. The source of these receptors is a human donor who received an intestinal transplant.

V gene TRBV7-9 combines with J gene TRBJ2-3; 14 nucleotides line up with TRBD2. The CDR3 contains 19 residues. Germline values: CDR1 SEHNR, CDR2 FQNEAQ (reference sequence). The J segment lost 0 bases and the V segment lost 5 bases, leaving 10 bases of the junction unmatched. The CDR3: CASSHPFRTSGRSTDTQYF. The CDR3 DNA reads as TGTGCCAGCAGCCACCCCTTTCGGACTAGCGGGAGGAGCACAGATACGCAGTATTTT.

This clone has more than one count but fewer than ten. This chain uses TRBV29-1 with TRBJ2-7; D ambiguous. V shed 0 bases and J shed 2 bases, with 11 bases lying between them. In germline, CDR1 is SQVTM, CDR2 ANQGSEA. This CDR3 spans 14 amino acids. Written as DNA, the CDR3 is TGCAGCGTTGAAGAGGGCAGTGTAGCCTACGAGCAGTACTTC. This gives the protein CSVEEGSVAYEQYF.

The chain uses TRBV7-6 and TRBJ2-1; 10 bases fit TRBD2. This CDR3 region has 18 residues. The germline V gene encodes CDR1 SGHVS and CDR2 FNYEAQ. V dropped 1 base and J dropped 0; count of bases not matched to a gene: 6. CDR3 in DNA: TGTGCCAGCAGCTTAGAGACGCCTAGCGGGAGCTCCTACAATGAGCAGTTCTTC. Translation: CASSLETPSGSSYNEQFF.

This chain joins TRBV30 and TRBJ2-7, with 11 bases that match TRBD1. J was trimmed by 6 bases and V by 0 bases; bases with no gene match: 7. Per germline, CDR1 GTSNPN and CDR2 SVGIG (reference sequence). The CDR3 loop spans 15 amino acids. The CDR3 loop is CAWSVRTGGFREQYF. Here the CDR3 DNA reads TGTGCCTGGAGTGTCCGGACAGGGGGCTTTCGCGAGCAGTACTTC. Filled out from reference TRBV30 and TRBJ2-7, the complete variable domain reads SQTIHQWPATLVQPVGSPLSLECTVEGTSNPNLYWYRQAAGRGLQLLFYSVGIGQISSEVPQNLSASRPQDRQFILSSKKLLLSDSGFYLCAWSVRTGGFREQYFGPGTRLTVT.

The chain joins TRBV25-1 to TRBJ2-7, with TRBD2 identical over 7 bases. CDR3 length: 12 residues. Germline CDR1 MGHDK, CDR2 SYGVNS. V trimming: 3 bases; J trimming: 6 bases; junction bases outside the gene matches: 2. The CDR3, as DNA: TGTGCCAGCAGTGAGGGGGGGTTCGAGCAGTACTTC. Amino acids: CASSEGGFEQYF.

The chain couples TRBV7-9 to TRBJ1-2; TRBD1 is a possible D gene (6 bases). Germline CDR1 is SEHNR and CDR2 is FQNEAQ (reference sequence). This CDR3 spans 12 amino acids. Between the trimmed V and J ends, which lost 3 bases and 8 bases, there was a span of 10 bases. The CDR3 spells CASSFDRSGYTF. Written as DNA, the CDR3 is TGTGCCAGCAGCTTTGACAGGTCCGGCTACACCTTC.

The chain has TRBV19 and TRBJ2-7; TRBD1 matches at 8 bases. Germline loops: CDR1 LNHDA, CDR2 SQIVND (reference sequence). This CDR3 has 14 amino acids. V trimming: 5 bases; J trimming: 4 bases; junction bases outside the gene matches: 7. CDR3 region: CASSSRDRLYEQYF. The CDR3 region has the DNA TGTGCCAGTAGTTCTCGGGACAGGCTATACGAGCAGTACTTC.

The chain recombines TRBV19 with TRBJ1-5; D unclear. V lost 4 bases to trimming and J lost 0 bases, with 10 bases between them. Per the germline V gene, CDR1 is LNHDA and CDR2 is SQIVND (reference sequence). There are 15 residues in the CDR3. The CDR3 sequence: CASSSFLYSNQPQHF. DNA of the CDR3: TGTGCCAGTAGTAGTTTCCTCTATAGCAATCAGCCCCAGCATTTT.

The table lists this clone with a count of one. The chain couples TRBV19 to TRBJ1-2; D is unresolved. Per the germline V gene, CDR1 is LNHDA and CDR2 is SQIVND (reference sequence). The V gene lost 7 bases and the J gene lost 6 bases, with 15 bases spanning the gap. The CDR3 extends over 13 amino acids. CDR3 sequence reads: CASTLGGLDGYTF. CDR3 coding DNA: TGTGCCAGTACCCTTGGAGGCCTAGATGGCTACACCTTC.

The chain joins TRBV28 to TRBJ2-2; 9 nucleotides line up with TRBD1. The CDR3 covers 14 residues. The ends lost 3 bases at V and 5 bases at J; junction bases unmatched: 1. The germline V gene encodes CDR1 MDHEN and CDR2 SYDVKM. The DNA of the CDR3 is TGTGCCAGCAGTTTGGGACAGGGAACCGGGGAGCTGTTTTTT. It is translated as CASSLGQGTGELFF.

The CDR3: CASSVGLSTYEQYF. CDR3 in DNA: TGTGCCAGCAGCGTCGGCCTCAGTACCTACGAGCAGTACTTC. This chain connects TRBV9 to TRBJ2-7, with D hard to call. This CDR3 region has 14 residues. Germline loops: CDR1 SGDLS, CDR2 YYNGEE. Trimming took off 2 bases at V and 2 bases at J, with 11 bases between the two ends.

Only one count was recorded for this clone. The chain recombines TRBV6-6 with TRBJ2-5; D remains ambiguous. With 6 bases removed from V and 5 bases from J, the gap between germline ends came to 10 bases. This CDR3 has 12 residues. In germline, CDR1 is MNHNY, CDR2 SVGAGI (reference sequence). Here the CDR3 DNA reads TGTGCCAGCAGACCCGGACGTGAGACCCAGTACTTC. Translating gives CASRPGRETQYF.

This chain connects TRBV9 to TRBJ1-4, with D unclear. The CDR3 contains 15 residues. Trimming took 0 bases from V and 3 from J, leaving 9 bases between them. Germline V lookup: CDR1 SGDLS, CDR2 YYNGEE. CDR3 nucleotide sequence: TGTGCCAGCAGCGTAGTTGGCGGATCTAATGAAAAACTGTTTTTT. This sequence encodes CASSVVGGSNEKLFF.

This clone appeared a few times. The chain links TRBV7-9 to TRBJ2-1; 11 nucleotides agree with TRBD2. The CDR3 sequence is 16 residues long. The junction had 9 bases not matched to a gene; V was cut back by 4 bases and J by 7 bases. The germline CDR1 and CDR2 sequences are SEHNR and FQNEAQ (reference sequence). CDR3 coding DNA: TGTGCCAGCAGCTCCCAACTAGCGGGAGTGAGGAATGAGCAGTTCTTC. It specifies CASSSQLAGVRNEQFF.

The CDR3 loop reads CASDLPGERSDTQYF. For the CDR3, the DNA is TGTGCCAGTGACCTCCCAGGGGAACGTAGCGATACGCAGTATTTT. V gene TRBV6-1 combines with J gene TRBJ2-3, with D maybe TRBD1 (6 bases). The germline gives CDR1 MNHNS, CDR2 SASEGT. V lost 9 bases and J lost 6, with 22 bases in between. The CDR3 is 15 amino acids.

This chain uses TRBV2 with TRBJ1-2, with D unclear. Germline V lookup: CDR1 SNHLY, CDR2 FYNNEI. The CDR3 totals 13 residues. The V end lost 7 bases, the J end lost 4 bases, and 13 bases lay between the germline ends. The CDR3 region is CASTQPGIYGYTF. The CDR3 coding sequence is TGTGCCAGCACCCAACCCGGGATCTATGGCTACACCTTC.

CDR3 protein: CASSIVRNPEYEQYF. The CDR3 nucleotides are TGTGCCAGTAGTATCGTGCGGAACCCAGAGTACGAGCAGTACTTC. The chain employs TRBV19 and TRBJ2-7; no clear D gene. Germline V gives CDR1 LNHDA, CDR2 SQIVND (reference sequence). This CDR3 contains 15 residues. Between the trimmed V and J ends, which lost 3 bases and 4 bases, there was a span of 16 bases. The full variable domain, with the rest looked up from reference TRBV19 and TRBJ2-7, is DGGITQSPKYLFRKEGQNVTLSCEQNLNHDAMYWYRQDPGQGLRLIYYSQIVNDFQKGDIAEGYSVSREKKESFPLTVTSAQKNPTAFYLCASSIVRNPEYEQYFGPGTRLTVT.

This CDR3 reads CASSPKSGNYGYTF. CDR3 bases: TGCGCCAGCAGCCCCAAGAGCGGGAACTATGGCTACACCTTC. The chain links TRBV4-1 to TRBJ1-2; D not certain. V was pared by 4 bases and J by 2 bases, with 11 bases between. The CDR3 covers 14 residues. Per germline, CDR1 MGHRA and CDR2 YSYEKL.

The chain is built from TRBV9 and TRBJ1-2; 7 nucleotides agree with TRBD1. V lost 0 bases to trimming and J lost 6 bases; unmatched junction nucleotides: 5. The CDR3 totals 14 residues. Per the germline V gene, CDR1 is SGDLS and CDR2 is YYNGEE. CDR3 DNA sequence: TGTGCCAGCAGCGTAGCGCAGGGGGGTAATGGCTACACCTTC. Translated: CASSVAQGGNGYTF. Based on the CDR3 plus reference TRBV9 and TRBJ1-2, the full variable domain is DSGVTQTPKHLITATGQRVTLRCSPRSGDLSVYWYQQSLDQGLQFLIQYYNGEERAKGNILERFSAQQFPDLHSELNLSSLELGDSALYFCASSVAQGGNGYTFGSGTRLTVV.

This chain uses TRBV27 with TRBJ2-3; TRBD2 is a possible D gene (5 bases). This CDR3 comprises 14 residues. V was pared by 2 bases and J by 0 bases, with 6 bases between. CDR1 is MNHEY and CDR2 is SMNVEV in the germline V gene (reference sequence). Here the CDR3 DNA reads TGTGCCAGCAGTTTAAGGAGGAGCACAGATACGCAGTATTTT. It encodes CASSLRRSTDTQYF.

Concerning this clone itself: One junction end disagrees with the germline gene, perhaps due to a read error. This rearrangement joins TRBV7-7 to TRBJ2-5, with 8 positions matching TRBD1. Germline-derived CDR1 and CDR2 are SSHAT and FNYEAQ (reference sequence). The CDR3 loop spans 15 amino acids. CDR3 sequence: CASSLGGTGQETQYF. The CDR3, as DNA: TGTGCTAGCAGCTTAGGGGGGACAGGTCAAGAGACCCAGTACTTC.

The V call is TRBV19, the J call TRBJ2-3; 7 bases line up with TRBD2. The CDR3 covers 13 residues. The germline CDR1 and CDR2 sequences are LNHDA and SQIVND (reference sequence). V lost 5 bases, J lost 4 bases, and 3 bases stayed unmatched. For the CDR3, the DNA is TGTGCCAGTAGTGGCGGGAGCGCAGATACGCAGTATTTT. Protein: CASSGGSADTQYF.

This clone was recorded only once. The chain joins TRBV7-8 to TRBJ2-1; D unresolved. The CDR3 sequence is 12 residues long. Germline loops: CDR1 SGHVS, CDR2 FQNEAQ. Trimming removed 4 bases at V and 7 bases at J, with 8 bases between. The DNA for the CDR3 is TGTGCCAGCAGCTGGGTGGGGAATGAGCAGTTCTTC. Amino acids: CASSWVGNEQFF. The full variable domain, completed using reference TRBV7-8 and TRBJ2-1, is GAGVSQSPRYKVAKRGQDVALRCDPISGHVSLFWYQQALGQGPEFLTYFQNEAQLDKSGLPSDRFFAERPEGSVSTLKIQRTQQEDSAVYLCASSWVGNEQFFGPGTRLTVL.

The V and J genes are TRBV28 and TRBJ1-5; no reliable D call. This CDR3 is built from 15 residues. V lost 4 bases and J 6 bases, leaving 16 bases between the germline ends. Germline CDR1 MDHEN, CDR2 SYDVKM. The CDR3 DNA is TGTGCCAGCAGTTCCCCCGTACGTCGGCGTCAGCCCCAGCATTTT. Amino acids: CASSSPVRRRQPQHF.

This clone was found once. Written as DNA, the CDR3 is TGTGCCACCAGCCGGGCAGGGGTAAACACTGAAGCTTTCTTT. Amino acid sequence: CATSRAGVNTEAFF. The rearrangement uses TRBV15 and TRBJ1-1; possible D gene TRBD1, 6 bases. Trimming shortened V by 5 bases and J by 2 bases, and 12 bases separated the two germline ends. This CDR3 spans 14 amino acids. Per germline, CDR1 LNHNV and CDR2 YYDKDF (reference sequence). Drawing the rest from reference TRBV15 and TRBJ1-1, the complete variable domain is DAMVIQNPRYQVTQFGKPVTLSCSQTLNHNVMYWYQQKSSQAPKLLFHYYDKDFNNEADTPDNFQSRRPNTSFCFLDIRSPGLGDTAMYLCATSRAGVNTEAFFGQGTRLTVV.

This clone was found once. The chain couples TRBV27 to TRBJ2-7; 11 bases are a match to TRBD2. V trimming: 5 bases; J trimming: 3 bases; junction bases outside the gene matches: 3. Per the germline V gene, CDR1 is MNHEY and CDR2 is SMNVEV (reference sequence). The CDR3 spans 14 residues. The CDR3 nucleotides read TGTGCCAGCAGTCTTAGCGGGAGGGGCTACGAGCAGTACTTC. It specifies CASSLSGRGYEQYF.